This is a list of T cell receptor beta chains from one sample in a study of T cell responses to AZD1222 COVID-19 vaccine. Some clones are missing from TCRdb's copy, which holds only in-frame ones; the method was immunoSEQ multiplex PCR. The table records 150,000 to 200,000 clones, 92% of them present only once. The material was peripheral blood, obtained on day 0 of AZD1222 vaccination. These receptors came from an adult in good health. CDR3s include the opening cysteine and the closing phenylalanine or tryptophan. A D gene is named only where the DNA matches it firmly. Expanded clones get a size class; other rows say once, few or many, or leave the size out.

v_call	cdr3_length	d_call	j_call	clone_size	cdr3_aa	cdr3_nt
TRBV5-6	14	NA	TRBJ2-5	NA	CASSSVRDTGTQYF	TGTGCCAGCAGCTCGGTTCGGGACACCGGGACCCAGTACTTC
TRBV3-1/TRBV3-2	15	TRBD2	TRBJ2-7	once	CASSLRLAGVDEQYF	TGTGCCAGCAGCCTCCGACTAGCGGGAGTCGACGAGCAGTACTTC
TRBV27	17	NA	TRBJ2-5	NA	CASSPPRRWGDQETQYF	TGTGCCAGCAGTCCCCCTCGGAGGTGGGGGGACCAAGAGACCCAGTACTTC
TRBV11-3	16	NA	TRBJ1-3	NA	CASSLRGPGSGNTIYF	TGTGCCAGCAGCTTAAGGGGCCCGGGATCTGGAAACACCATATATTTT
TRBV6-5	15	TRBD1	TRBJ1-5	NA	CASSYRGQGTQPQHF	TGTGCCAGCAGTTACCGCGGACAGGGTACTCAGCCCCAGCATTTT
TRBV6-1	17	NA	TRBJ2-3	NA	CASSEFQGSGYTDTQYF	TGTGCCAGCAGTGAATTCCAGGGTAGCGGATACACAGATACGCAGTATTTT
TRBV9	12	NA	TRBJ2-3	NA	CASSVPADTQYF	TGTGCCAGCAGCGTACCAGCAGATACGCAGTATTTT
TRBV5-6	17	NA	TRBJ2-3	NA	CASSLSRQRAPTDTQYF	TGTGCCAGCAGCTTGTCACGGCAGCGGGCTCCCACAGATACGCAGTATTTT
TRBV6-4	15	TRBD1	TRBJ1-6	once	CASSPQGADNSPLHF	TGTGCCAGCAGTCCCCAGGGGGCCGATAATTCACCCCTCCACTTT
TRBV5-1	15	TRBD1	TRBJ1-4	NA	CASSVLGTGEEKLFF	TGCGCCAGCAGCGTCCTCGGGACAGGAGAAGAAAAACTGTTTTTT
TRBV5-1	15	TRBD2	TRBJ2-3	few	CASSFSGTSMDTQYF	TGCGCCAGCAGCTTCTCCGGGACTAGCATGGATACGCAGTATTTT
TRBV5-8	13	NA	TRBJ1-2	NA	CASRLTSTYGYTF	TGTGCCAGCAGGTTGACTTCCACCTATGGCTACACCTTC
TRBV3-1/TRBV3-2	14	TRBD1	TRBJ1-1	NA	CASSQGQGGTEAFF	TGTGCCAGCAGCCAAGGACAGGGGGGAACTGAAGCTTTCTTT
TRBV2	16	NA	TRBJ2-6	NA	CASSPEGVSGANVLTF	TGTGCCAGCAGCCCTGAAGGCGTCTCTGGGGCCAACGTCCTGACTTTC
TRBV25-1	16	TRBD1	TRBJ2-2	NA	CASSPIRTTGPGELFF	TGTGCCAGCAGCCCTATACGGACGACAGGGCCCGGGGAGCTGTTTTTT
TRBV7-9	14	NA	TRBJ2-5	once	CASSLVGAQETQYF	TGTGCCAGCAGCTTAGTTGGGGCTCAAGAGACCCAGTACTTC
TRBV7-9	16	NA	TRBJ2-1	NA	CASSLARRDRRNEQFF	TGTGCCAGCAGCTTAGCGAGGCGGGATCGAAGGAATGAGCAGTTCTTC
TRBV5-8	13	NA	TRBJ2-7	NA	CASSLLLEYEQYF	TGTGCCAGCAGCCTCCTATTGGAGTACGAGCAGTACTTC
TRBV24-1	13	NA	TRBJ2-3	NA	CATSGGLADTQYF	TGTGCCACCAGTGGTGGACTTGCCGATACGCAGTATTTT
TRBV10-3	13	NA	TRBJ2-3	NA	CAISDMASDTQYF	TGTGCCATCAGTGATATGGCGTCAGATACGCAGTATTTT
TRBV19	15	NA	TRBJ1-4	NA	CASRDPGVANEKLFF	TGTGCCAGCAGAGACCCGGGGGTTGCTAATGAAAAACTGTTTTTT
TRBV10-3	13	TRBD1	TRBJ1-1	NA	CAIGTGENTEAFF	TGTGCCATCGGGACAGGGGAGAACACTGAAGCTTTCTTT
TRBV28	16	TRBD1	TRBJ2-1	NA	CASSPRGQGNYNEQFF	TGTGCCAGCAGTCCGCGGGGACAGGGGAACTACAATGAGCAGTTCTTC
TRBV9	12	NA	TRBJ1-2	NA	CASSAQADGYTF	TGTGCCAGCAGCGCGCAGGCGGATGGCTACACCTTC
TRBV7-9	16	TRBD1	TRBJ2-1	NA	CASSLRAGGVDNEQFF	TGTGCCAGCAGCTTGCGGGCAGGGGGAGTGGACAATGAGCAGTTCTTC
TRBV18	17	TRBD1	TRBJ2-3	few	CASSSSGTGDPTDTQYF	TGTGCCAGCTCATCCTCCGGGACAGGGGACCCCACAGATACGCAGTATTTT
TRBV6-5	14	TRBD2	TRBJ2-3	NA	CASRSAGASDTQYF	TGTGCCAGCAGATCAGCGGGAGCCTCAGATACGCAGTATTTT
TRBV3-1/TRBV3-2	15	NA	TRBJ2-7	NA	CASSQVVTDSYEQYF	TGTGCCAGCAGCCAAGTGGTGACGGACTCCTACGAGCAGTACTTC
TRBV5-4	18	TRBD2	TRBJ2-5	NA	CASSSRLAGGSFQETQYF	TGTGCCAGCAGCTCCCGACTAGCGGGAGGATCTTTCCAAGAGACCCAGTACTTC
TRBV12-3/TRBV12-4	12	NA	TRBJ1-5	NA	CASRTGGRPQHF	TGTGCCAGCAGGACTGGAGGAAGGCCCCAGCATTTT
TRBV14	14	NA	TRBJ1-2	NA	CASSQGVNQGRYTF	TGTGCCAGCAGCCAAGGGGTCAACCAGGGACGCTACACCTTC
TRBV27	13	NA	TRBJ1-2	NA	CASSFQGFYGYTF	TGTGCCAGCAGTTTTCAGGGGTTCTATGGCTACACCTTC
TRBV19	16	TRBD1	TRBJ1-1	NA	CASIQTPDRVNTEAFF	TGTGCCAGTATCCAAACCCCGGACAGGGTGAACACTGAAGCTTTCTTT
TRBV5-1	16	TRBD2	TRBJ2-1	NA	CASSLASGRFFDEQFF	TGCGCCAGCAGCTTGGCTAGCGGGAGGTTTTTCGATGAGCAGTTCTTC
TRBV27	14	NA	TRBJ1-4	NA	CASSFGRVNEKLFF	TGTGCCAGCAGTTTCGGACGGGTTAATGAAAAACTGTTTTTT
TRBV3-1/TRBV3-2	14	NA	TRBJ1-6	NA	CASSQAQGISPLHF	TGTGCCAGCAGCCAGGCCCAGGGGATCTCACCCCTCCACTTT
TRBV11-2	15	TRBD1	TRBJ2-2	NA	CASSFRQGPDGELFF	TGTGCCAGCAGCTTTCGACAGGGCCCGGACGGGGAGCTGTTTTTT
TRBV18	15	NA	TRBJ1-1	NA	CASSPGDLPTTEAFF	TGTGCCAGCTCACCGGGGGACCTTCCCACCACTGAAGCTTTCTTT
TRBV3-1/TRBV3-2	18	TRBD1	TRBJ2-7	NA	CASSYHGGPGTGAYEQYF	TGTGCCAGCAGCTACCATGGGGGTCCGGGGACAGGGGCCTACGAGCAGTACTTC
TRBV4-1	17	NA	TRBJ1-2	NA	CASSQVEGAFTNYGYTF	TGCGCCAGCAGCCAAGTTGAAGGCGCCTTCACTAACTATGGCTACACCTTC
TRBV5-3	13	NA	TRBJ2-4	NA	CARSLSPSNIQYF	TGTGCCAGAAGCTTGTCCCCATCAAACATTCAGTACTTC
TRBV12-3/TRBV12-4	12	NA	TRBJ2-1	NA	CASSSVGSREFF	TGTGCCAGCAGCTCGGTGGGTAGCCGGGAGTTCTTC
TRBV10-3	14	NA	TRBJ1-6	NA	CAISPGTDNSPLHF	TGTGCCATCAGCCCCGGGACGGATAATTCACCCCTCCACTTT